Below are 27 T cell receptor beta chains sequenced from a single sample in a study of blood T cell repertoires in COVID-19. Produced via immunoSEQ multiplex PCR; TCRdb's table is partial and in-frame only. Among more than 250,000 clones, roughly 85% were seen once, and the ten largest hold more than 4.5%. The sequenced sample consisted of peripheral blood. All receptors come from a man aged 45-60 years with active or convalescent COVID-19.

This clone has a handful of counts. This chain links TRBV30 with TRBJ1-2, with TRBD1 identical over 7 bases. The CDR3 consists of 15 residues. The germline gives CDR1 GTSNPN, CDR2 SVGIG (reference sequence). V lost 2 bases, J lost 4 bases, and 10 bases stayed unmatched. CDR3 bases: TGTGCCTGGAGTAAAAAGAGACAGGGACCCTATGGCTACACCTTC. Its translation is CAWSKKRQGPYGYTF.

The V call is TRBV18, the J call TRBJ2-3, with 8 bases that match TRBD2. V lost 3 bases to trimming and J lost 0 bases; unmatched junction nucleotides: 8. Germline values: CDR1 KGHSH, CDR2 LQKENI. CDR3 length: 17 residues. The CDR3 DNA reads TGTGCCAGCTCACCGGTCCGGGGGGGGATAAGCACAGATACGCAGTATTTT. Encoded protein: CASSPVRGGISTDTQYF.

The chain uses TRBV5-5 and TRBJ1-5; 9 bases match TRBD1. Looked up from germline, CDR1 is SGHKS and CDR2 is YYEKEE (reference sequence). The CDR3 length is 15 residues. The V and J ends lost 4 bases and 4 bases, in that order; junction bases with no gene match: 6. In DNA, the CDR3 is TGTGCCAGCAGCCAAACAGGGGGCTTAAATCAGCCCCAGCATTTT. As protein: CASSQTGGLNQPQHF.

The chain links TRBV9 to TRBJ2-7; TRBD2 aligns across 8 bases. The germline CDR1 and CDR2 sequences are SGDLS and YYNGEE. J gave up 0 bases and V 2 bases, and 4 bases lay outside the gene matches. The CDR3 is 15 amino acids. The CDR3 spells CASSVTGTSSYEQYF. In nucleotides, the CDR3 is TGTGCCAGCAGCGTGACCGGGACTAGCTCCTACGAGCAGTACTTC.

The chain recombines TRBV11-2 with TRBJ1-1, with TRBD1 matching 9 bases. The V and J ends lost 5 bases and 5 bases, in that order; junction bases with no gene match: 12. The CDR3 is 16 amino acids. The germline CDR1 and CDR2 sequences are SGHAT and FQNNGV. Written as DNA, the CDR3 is TGTGCCAGCAGCGCCCGTTTGACAGGGGGAAGTACTGAAGCTTTCTTT. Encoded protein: CASSARLTGGSTEAFF.

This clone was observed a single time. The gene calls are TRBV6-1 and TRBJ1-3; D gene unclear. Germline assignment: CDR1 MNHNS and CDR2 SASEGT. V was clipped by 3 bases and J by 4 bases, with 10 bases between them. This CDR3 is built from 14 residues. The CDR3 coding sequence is TGTGCCAGCAGTGATACAAGTGGCGGAAACACCATATATTTT. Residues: CASSDTSGGNTIYF.

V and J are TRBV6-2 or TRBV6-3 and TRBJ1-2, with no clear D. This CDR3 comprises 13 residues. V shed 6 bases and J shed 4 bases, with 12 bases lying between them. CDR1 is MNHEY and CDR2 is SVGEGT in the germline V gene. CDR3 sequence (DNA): TGTGCCAGCAGCTCCTCCCAGTTCTATGGCTACACCTTC. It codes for CASSSSQFYGYTF.

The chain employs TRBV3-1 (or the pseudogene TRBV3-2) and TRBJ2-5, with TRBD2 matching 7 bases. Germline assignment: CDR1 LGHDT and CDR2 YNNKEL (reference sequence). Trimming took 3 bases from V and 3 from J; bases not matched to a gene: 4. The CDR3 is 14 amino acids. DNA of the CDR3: TGTGCCAGCAGCCAGCGCGGGAGCAAAGAGACCCAGTACTTC. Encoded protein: CASSQRGSKETQYF.

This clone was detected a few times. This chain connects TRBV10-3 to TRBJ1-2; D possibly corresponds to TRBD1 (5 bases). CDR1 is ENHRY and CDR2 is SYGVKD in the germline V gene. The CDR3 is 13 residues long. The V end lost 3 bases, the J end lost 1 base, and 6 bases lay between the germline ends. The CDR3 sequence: CAISDQGNYGYTF. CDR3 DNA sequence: TGTGCCATCAGTGATCAGGGTAACTATGGCTACACCTTC.

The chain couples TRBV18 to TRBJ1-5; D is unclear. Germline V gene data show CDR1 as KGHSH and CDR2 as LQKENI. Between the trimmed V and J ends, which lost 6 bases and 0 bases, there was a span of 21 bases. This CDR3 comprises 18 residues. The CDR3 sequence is CASSLFPPDGYSNQPQHF. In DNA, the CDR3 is TGTGCCAGCTCCCTATTTCCGCCAGACGGGTATAGCAATCAGCCCCAGCATTTT.

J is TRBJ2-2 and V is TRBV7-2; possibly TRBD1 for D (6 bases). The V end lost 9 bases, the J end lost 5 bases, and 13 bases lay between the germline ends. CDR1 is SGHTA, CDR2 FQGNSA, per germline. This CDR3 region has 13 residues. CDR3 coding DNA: TGTGCCAGTGGGCAGGGGATGACCGGGGAGCTGTTTTTT. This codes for CASGQGMTGELFF.

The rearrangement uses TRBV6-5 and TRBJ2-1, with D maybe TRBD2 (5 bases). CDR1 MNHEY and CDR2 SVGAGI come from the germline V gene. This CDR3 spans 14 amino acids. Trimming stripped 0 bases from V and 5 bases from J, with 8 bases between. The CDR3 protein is CASSYSWGDNEQFF. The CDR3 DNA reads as TGTGCCAGCAGTTACTCTTGGGGAGACAATGAGCAGTTCTTC.

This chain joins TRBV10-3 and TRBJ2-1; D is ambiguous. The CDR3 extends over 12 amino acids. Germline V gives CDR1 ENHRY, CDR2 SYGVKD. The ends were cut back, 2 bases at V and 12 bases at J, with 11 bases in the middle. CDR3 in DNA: TGTGCCATCAGTGAGACCCTACTGGTGCAGTTCTTC. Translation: CAISETLLVQFF.

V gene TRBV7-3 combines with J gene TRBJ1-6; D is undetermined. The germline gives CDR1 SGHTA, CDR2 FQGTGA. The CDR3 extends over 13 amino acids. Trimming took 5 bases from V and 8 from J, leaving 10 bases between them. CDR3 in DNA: TGTGCCAGCAGCGGCAGGAAGGATTCACCCCTCCACTTT. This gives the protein CASSGRKDSPLHF.

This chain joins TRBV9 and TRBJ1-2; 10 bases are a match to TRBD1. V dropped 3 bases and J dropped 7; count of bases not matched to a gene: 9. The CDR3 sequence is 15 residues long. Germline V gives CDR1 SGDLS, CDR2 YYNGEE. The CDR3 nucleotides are TGTGCCAGCAGCGCCAGACAGGGGGCAAGCTCTGGCTACACCTTC. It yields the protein CASSARQGASSGYTF.

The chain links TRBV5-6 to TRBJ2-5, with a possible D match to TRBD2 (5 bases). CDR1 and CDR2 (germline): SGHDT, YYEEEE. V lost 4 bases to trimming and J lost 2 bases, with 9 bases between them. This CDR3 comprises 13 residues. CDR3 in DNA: TGTGCCAGCAGCACGGACTTTCAAGAGACCCAGTACTTC. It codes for CASSTDFQETQYF.

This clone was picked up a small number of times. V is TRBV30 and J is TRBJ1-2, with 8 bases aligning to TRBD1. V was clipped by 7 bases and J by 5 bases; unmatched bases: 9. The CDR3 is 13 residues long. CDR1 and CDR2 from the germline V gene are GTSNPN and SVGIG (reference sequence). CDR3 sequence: CAYWTGNFYGYTF. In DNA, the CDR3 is TGTGCCTACTGGACAGGGAATTTTTATGGCTACACCTTC. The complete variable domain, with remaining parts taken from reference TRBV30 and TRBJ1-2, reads SQTIHQWPATLVQPVGSPLSLECTVEGTSNPNLYWYRQAAGRGLQLLFYSVGIGQISSEVPQNLSASRPQDRQFILSSKKLLLSDSGFYLCAYWTGNFYGYTFGSGTRLTVV.

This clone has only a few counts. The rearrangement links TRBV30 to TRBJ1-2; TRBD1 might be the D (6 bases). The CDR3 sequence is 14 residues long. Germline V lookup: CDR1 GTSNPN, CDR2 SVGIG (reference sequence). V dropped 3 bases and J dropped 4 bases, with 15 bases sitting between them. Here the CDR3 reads CAWRTQGFAYGYTF. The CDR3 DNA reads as TGTGCCTGGAGGACTCAGGGGTTTGCCTATGGCTACACCTTC.

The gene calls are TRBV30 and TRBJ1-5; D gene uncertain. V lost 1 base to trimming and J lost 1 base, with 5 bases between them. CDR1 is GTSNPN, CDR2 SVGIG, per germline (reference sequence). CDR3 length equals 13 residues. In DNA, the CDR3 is TGTGCCTGGAGTGCTCTGAGCAATCAGCCCCAGCATTTT. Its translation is CAWSALSNQPQHF.

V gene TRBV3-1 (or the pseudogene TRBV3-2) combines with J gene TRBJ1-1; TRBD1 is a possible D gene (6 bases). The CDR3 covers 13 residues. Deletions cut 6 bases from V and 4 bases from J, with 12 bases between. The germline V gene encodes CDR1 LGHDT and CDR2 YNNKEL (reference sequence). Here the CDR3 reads CASSRRGGTEAFF. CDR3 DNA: TGTGCCAGCAGTCGAAGGGGGGGCACTGAAGCTTTCTTT.

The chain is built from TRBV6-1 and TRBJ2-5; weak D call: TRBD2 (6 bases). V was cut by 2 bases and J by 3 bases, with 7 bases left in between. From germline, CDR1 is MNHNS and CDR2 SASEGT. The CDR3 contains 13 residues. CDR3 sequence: CASSEPGEETQYF. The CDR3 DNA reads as TGTGCCAGCAGTGAACCGGGAGAAGAGACCCAGTACTTC.

The CDR3 region has the DNA TGTGCCAGCAGACCGATCCAACTAGCCCAGAATGAGCAGTTCTTC. Translated, it gives CASRPIQLAQNEQFF. This rearrangement joins TRBV2 to TRBJ2-1; possibly TRBD2 for D (6 bases). This CDR3 is built from 15 residues. Looked up from germline, CDR1 is SNHLY and CDR2 is FYNNEI. The germline V and J ends were trimmed by 6 bases and 7 bases, with 19 bases remaining between them.

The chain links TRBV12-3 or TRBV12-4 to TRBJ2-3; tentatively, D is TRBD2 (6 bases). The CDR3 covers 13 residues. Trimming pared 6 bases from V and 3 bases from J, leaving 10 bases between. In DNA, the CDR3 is TGTGCCAGCAGCCTAAGCGGGACAGATACGCAGTATTTT. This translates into CASSLSGTDTQYF.

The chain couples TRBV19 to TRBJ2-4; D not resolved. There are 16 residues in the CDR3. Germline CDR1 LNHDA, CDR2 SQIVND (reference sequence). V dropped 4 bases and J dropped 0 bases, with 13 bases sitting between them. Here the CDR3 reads CASSNADSLAKNIQYF. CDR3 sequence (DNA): TGTGCCAGTAGTAACGCGGATTCCTTAGCCAAAAACATTCAGTACTTC. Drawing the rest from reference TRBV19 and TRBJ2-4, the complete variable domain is DGGITQSPKYLFRKEGQNVTLSCEQNLNHDAMYWYRQDPGQGLRLIYYSQIVNDFQKGDIAEGYSVSREKKESFPLTVTSAQKNPTAFYLCASSNADSLAKNIQYFGAGTRLSVL.

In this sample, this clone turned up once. DNA for the CDR3: TGCGCCAGCAGCCAAGGGGGACTGGGAACCATGAACACTGAAGCTTTCTTT. Translation: CASSQGGLGTMNTEAFF. V gene TRBV4-1 combines with J gene TRBJ1-1; the D gene is possibly TRBD1 (5 bases). This CDR3 is built from 17 residues. Trimming removed 1 base from V and 0 bases from J, with 15 bases in between. Germline lookup yields CDR1 MGHRA and CDR2 YSYEKL.

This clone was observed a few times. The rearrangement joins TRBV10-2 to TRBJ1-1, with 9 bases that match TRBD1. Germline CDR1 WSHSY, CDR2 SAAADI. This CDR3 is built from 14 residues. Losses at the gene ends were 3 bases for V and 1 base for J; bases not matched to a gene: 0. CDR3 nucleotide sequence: TGCGCCAGCAGTGAACAGGGGGCGAACACTGAAGCTTTCTTT. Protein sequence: CASSEQGANTEAFF.

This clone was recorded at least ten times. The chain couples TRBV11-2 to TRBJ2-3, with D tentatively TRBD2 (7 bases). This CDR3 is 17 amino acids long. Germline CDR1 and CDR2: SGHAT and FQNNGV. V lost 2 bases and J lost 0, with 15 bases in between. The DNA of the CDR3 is TGTGCCAGCAGCTTATTTACGGGGGGCCGAAGCACAGATACGCAGTATTTT. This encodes CASSLFTGGRSTDTQYF.